Listed here are 22 T cell receptor beta chains from one sample, sequenced in a study of blood T cell repertoires in COVID-19. The method was immunoSEQ multiplex PCR; TCRdb's version includes in-frame clones alone and lacks a portion of them. The sample records approximately 51,000 clones, around 85% being singletons. What was sequenced was peripheral blood. The receptors were gathered from a human donor in a cohort sampled during active COVID-19.

The chain recombines TRBV5-5 with TRBJ2-7, with D perhaps TRBD1 (5 bases). V lost 0 bases and J lost 2, with 6 bases in between. The germline gives CDR1 SGHKS, CDR2 YYEKEE (reference sequence). The CDR3 consists of 13 residues. CDR3 sequence: CASSLGTTYEQYF. CDR3 coding DNA: TGTGCCAGCAGCTTGGGGACAACCTACGAGCAGTACTTC.

This clone has a single count. This chain links TRBV9 with TRBJ2-1; tentatively, D is TRBD2 (6 bases). Germline values: CDR1 SGDLS, CDR2 YYNGEE. Trimming took off 3 bases at V and 8 bases at J, with 18 bases between the two ends. The CDR3 is 15 residues long. CDR3 amino acids: CASSATPTSNHEQFF. The DNA of the CDR3 is TGTGCCAGCAGCGCCACCCCTACTAGCAACCATGAGCAGTTCTTC.

The V call is TRBV20-1, the J call TRBJ2-7; 8 bases map to TRBD1. CDR1 and CDR2 from the germline V gene are DFQATT and SNEGSKA (reference sequence). The V and J ends lost 5 bases and 7 bases, in that order; junction bases with no gene match: 4. The CDR3 contains 11 residues. In DNA, the CDR3 is TGCAGTGCTCCGACAGGGGAAGAGCAGTACTTC. This codes for CSAPTGEEQYF.

This clone was observed a few times. V usage is TRBV7-9 and J usage is TRBJ2-3, with 11 bases identical to TRBD2. The CDR3 sequence is 16 residues long. J gave up 2 bases and V 4 bases, and 5 bases lay outside the gene matches. Germline V lookup: CDR1 SEHNR, CDR2 FQNEAQ (reference sequence). Here the CDR3 DNA reads TGTGCCAGCAGCTACGGACTAGCGGGCCCCACAGATACGCAGTATTTT. Amino acid sequence: CASSYGLAGPTDTQYF.

The chain employs TRBV19 and TRBJ2-5; D is possibly TRBD2 (6 bases). CDR3 size: 15 residues. The germline V and J ends were trimmed by 6 bases and 1 base, with 15 bases remaining between them. CDR1 and CDR2 from the germline V gene are LNHDA and SQIVND (reference sequence). This CDR3 is CASRPGGPLQETQYF. The DNA of the CDR3 is TGTGCCAGTAGACCTGGAGGGCCTCTCCAAGAGACCCAGTACTTC.

This clone came up a few times. The J gene is TRBJ2-2, the V gene TRBV5-1; D uncertain. V lost 0 bases and J lost 2, with 5 bases in between. This CDR3 has 14 residues. Germline assignment: CDR1 SGHRS and CDR2 YFSETQ. The CDR3 protein is CASSLVSNTGELFF. The DNA of the CDR3 is TGCGCCAGCAGCTTGGTTAGCAACACCGGGGAGCTGTTTTTT.

The V and J genes are TRBV6-2 or TRBV6-3 and TRBJ2-4, with 9 bases aligning to TRBD1. Germline CDR1 is MNHEY and CDR2 is SVGEGT. The V segment lost 2 bases and the J segment 6 bases; nucleotides outside the gene matches: 8. CDR3 length: 16 residues. Here the CDR3 reads CASSYQANRGRNIQYF. For the CDR3, the DNA is TGTGCCAGCAGTTACCAGGCCAACAGGGGGCGAAACATTCAGTACTTC.

This chain uses TRBV5-8 with TRBJ2-2; D perhaps matches TRBD2 (5 bases). V dropped 7 bases and J dropped 4 bases, with 17 bases sitting between them. CDR1 is SGHTS and CDR2 is YDEGEE in the germline V gene. The CDR3 sequence is 15 residues long. CDR3 DNA: TGTGCCAGCCGACTACCGGGTTCTGGCACCGGGGAGCTGTTTTTT. Its protein product is CASRLPGSGTGELFF.

This clone was seen just once. The chain couples TRBV6-2 or TRBV6-3 to TRBJ2-3, with 10 bases fitting TRBD2. In germline, CDR1 is MNHEY, CDR2 SVGEGT. V lost 1 base, J lost 2 bases, and 9 bases stayed unmatched. The CDR3 sequence is 18 residues long. CDR3 protein: CASSYFLRLAGTTDTQYF. The DNA of the CDR3 is TGTGCCAGCAGTTACTTTTTGCGACTAGCGGGCACCACAGATACGCAGTATTTT.

The V call is TRBV5-1, the J call TRBJ2-1; 11 positions match TRBD2. Germline CDR1 is SGHRS and CDR2 is YFSETQ. V dropped 4 bases and J dropped 0; count of bases not matched to a gene: 6. This CDR3 comprises 17 residues. The CDR3 here is CASSKLAGASSYNEQFF. CDR3 sequence (DNA): TGCGCCAGCAGCAAACTAGCGGGAGCGAGCTCCTACAATGAGCAGTTCTTC.

The rearrangement uses TRBV19 and TRBJ2-7; 8 positions agree with TRBD1. CDR3 length: 14 amino acids. Germline V gene lookup returns CDR1 LNHDA and CDR2 SQIVND (reference sequence). The ends lost 3 bases at V and 0 bases at J; junction bases unmatched: 1. The CDR3 DNA reads TGTGCCAGTAGTATCGGACAGGGCTCCTACGAGCAGTACTTC. The encoded protein is CASSIGQGSYEQYF.

This chain uses TRBV10-3 with TRBJ1-2; 9 bases are shared with TRBD1. The CDR3 is made up of 14 amino acids. Germline CDR1 reads ENHRY; CDR2 reads SYGVKD. Losses at the gene ends were 4 bases for V and 8 bases for J; bases not matched to a gene: 8. The CDR3 region is CAISGATGGEGYTF. CDR3 in DNA: TGTGCCATCAGTGGCGCAACAGGGGGCGAAGGCTACACCTTC.

This clone occurred a few times. The rearrangement joins TRBV15 to TRBJ1-5; unclear D gene. Trimming stripped 1 base from V and 6 bases from J, with 4 bases between. The CDR3 sequence is 12 residues long. Germline lookup yields CDR1 LNHNV and CDR2 YYDKDF (reference sequence). The CDR3 DNA reads as TGTGCCACCAGCAGAGTTCTTCAGCCCCAGCATTTT. Encoded protein: CATSRVLQPQHF.

The CDR3 nucleotides read TGTGCCAGCAGCCCAGGGACTAGCGGGAGGTCGGAGACCCAGTACTTC. This gives the protein CASSPGTSGRSETQYF. The chain combines TRBV7-3 with TRBJ2-5, with TRBD2 identical over 15 bases. V lost 5 bases to trimming and J lost 5 bases; unmatched junction nucleotides: 6. The V gene's germline CDR1 is SGHTA and CDR2 FQGTGA. The CDR3 spans 16 residues.

The chain carries TRBV4-1 and TRBJ2-1, with 11 bases identical to TRBD1. CDR3 length: 18 residues. V shed 2 bases, J shed 6 bases, and the junction held 12 bases outside the gene matches. Germline V CDR1 and CDR2: MGHRA, YSYEKL. The CDR3 protein is CASSQTVPGQGAPNEQFF. The DNA for the CDR3 is TGCGCCAGCAGCCAAACAGTCCCCGGACAGGGGGCCCCCAATGAGCAGTTCTTC.

This chain joins TRBV30 and TRBJ2-1, with a possible D match to TRBD2 (6 bases). Germline CDR1 GTSNPN, CDR2 SVGIG (reference sequence). V was pared by 0 bases and J by 14 bases, with 11 bases between. The CDR3 sequence is 11 residues long. CDR3 in DNA: TGTGCCTGGAGTGTTCGGGAGAGGGAGTTCTTC. Its translation is CAWSVREREFF.

This clone was counted a few times. This chain joins TRBV18 and TRBJ1-1; 8 bases fit TRBD1. Germline V gene lookup returns CDR1 KGHSH and CDR2 LQKENI. Trimming removed 4 bases from V and 5 bases from J; junction bases left unmatched: 6. This CDR3 has 14 amino acids. CDR3 region: CASSQDRDGTEAFF. DNA of the CDR3: TGTGCCAGCTCACAGGACAGGGATGGGACTGAAGCTTTCTTT.

Points on this clone: The sample has other DNA sequences that encode this CDR3 too. The rearrangement joins TRBV7-2 to TRBJ1-5; tentative D call: TRBD1 (6 bases). V was shortened by 3 bases and J by 0 bases, with 9 bases between the two germline ends. The germline V gene has CDR1 SGHTA and CDR2 FQGNSA. The CDR3 is 15 residues long. The CDR3, as DNA: TGTGCCAGCAGCTTGGACAGCTCTAGCAATCAGCCCCAGCATTTT. Its translation is CASSLDSSSNQPQHF. Drawing the rest from reference TRBV7-2 and TRBJ1-5, the complete variable domain is GAGVSQSPSNKVTEKGKDVELRCDPISGHTALYWYRQSLGQGLEFLIYFQGNSAPDKSGLPSDRFSAERTGGSVSTLTIQRTQQEDSAVYLCASSLDSSSNQPQHFGDGTRLSIL.

The count of this clone is one. The rearrangement joins TRBV28 to TRBJ1-2, with D perhaps matching TRBD1 (5 bases). CDR1 and CDR2 from the germline V gene are MDHEN and SYDVKM. This CDR3 is built from 14 residues. With 5 bases removed from V and 8 bases from J, the gap between germline ends came to 18 bases. CDR3 residues: CASSGGRGPGGYTF. The CDR3 DNA reads as TGTGCCAGCAGTGGCGGGAGGGGACCGGGGGGCTACACCTTC.

This rearrangement joins TRBV28 to TRBJ1-4; 9 bases fit TRBD1. Unmatched junction bases numbered 7, after V lost 4 bases and J lost 7 bases. This CDR3 contains 15 residues. Per the germline V gene, CDR1 is MDHEN and CDR2 is SYDVKM. The CDR3 region has the DNA TGTGCCAGCAGTTACACCGGGACAGGGAGTGAAAAACTGTTTTTT. It is translated as CASSYTGTGSEKLFF. The variable domain in full, with the rest retrieved from reference TRBV28 and TRBJ1-4, is DVKVTQSSRYLVKRTGEKVFLECVQDMDHENMFWYRQDPGLGLRLIYFSYDVKMKEKGDIPEGYSVSREKKERFSLILESASTNQTSMYLCASSYTGTGSEKLFFGSGTQLSVL.

The genes are TRBV7-9 and TRBJ1-4; TRBD1 aligns across 9 bases. This CDR3 contains 14 residues. In germline, CDR1 is SEHNR, CDR2 FQNEAQ (reference sequence). V shed 5 bases, J shed 7 bases, and the junction held 5 bases outside the gene matches. This CDR3 is CASSPGQGIEKLFF. CDR3 DNA sequence: TGTGCCAGCAGCCCAGGACAGGGGATTGAAAAACTGTTTTTT.

The genes are TRBV7-2 and TRBJ1-5; TRBD1 might be the D (5 bases). The CDR3 spans 15 residues. Per germline, CDR1 SGHTA and CDR2 FQGNSA. Trimming took off 5 bases at V and 5 bases at J, with 16 bases between the two ends. The CDR3 DNA reads TGTGCCAGCAGCGGCGGGACGAACAGCTATCAGCCCCAGCATTTT. This codes for CASSGGTNSYQPQHF.